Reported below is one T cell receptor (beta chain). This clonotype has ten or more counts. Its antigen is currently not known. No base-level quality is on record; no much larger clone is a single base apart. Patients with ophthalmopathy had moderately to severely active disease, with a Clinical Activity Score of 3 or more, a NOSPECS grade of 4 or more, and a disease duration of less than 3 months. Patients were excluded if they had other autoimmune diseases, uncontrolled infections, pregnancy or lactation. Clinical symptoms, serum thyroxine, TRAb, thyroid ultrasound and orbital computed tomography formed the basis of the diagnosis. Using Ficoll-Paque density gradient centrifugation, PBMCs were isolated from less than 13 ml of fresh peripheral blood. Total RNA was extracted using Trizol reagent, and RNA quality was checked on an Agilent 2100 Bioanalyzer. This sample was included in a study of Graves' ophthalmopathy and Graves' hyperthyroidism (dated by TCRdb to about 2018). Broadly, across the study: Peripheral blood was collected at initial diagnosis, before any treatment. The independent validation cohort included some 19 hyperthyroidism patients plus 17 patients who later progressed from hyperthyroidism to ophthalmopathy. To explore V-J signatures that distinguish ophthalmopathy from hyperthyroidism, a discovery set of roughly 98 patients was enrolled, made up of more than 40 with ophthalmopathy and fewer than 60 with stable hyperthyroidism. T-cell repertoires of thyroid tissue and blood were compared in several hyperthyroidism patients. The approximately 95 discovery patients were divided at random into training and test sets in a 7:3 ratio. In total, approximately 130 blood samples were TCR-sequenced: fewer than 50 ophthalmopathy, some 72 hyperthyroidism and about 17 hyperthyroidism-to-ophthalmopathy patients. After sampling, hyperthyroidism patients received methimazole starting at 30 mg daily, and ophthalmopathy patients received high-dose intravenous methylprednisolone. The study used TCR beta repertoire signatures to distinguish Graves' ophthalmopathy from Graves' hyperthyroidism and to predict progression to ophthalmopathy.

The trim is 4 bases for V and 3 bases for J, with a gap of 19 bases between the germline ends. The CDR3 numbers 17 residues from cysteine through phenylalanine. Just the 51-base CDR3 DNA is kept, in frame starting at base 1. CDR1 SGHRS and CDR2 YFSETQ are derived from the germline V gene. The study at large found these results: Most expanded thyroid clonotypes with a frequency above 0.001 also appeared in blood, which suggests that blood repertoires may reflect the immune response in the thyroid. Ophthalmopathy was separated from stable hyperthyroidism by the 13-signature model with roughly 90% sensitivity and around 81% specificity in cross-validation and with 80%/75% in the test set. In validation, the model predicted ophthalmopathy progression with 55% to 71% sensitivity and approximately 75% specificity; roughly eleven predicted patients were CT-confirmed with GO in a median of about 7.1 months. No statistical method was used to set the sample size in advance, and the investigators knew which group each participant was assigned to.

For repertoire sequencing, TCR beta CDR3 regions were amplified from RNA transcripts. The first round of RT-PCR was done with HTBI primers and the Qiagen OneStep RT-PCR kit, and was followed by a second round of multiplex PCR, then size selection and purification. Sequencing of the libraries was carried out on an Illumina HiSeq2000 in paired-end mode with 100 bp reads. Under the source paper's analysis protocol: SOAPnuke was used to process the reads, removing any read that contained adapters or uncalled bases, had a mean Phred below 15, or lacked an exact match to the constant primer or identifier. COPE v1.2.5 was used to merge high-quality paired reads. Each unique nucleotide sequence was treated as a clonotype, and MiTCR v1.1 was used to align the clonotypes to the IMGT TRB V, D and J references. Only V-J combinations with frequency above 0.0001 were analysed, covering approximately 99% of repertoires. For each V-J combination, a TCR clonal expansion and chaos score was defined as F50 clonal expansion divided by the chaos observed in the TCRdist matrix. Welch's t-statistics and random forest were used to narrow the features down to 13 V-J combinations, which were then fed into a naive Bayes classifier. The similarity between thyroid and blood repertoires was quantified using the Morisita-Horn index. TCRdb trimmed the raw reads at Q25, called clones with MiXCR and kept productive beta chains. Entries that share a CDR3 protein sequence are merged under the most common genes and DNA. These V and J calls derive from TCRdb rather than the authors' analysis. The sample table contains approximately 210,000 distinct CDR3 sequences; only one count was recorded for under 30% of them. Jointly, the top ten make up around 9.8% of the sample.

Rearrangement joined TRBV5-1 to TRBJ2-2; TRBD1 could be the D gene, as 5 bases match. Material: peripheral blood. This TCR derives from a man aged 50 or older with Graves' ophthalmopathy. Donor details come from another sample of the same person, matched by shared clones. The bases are TGCGCCAGCAGCCCCAATAGGCAGGGTGGCGACACCGGGGAGCTGTTTTTT. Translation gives CASSPNRQGGDTGELFF.